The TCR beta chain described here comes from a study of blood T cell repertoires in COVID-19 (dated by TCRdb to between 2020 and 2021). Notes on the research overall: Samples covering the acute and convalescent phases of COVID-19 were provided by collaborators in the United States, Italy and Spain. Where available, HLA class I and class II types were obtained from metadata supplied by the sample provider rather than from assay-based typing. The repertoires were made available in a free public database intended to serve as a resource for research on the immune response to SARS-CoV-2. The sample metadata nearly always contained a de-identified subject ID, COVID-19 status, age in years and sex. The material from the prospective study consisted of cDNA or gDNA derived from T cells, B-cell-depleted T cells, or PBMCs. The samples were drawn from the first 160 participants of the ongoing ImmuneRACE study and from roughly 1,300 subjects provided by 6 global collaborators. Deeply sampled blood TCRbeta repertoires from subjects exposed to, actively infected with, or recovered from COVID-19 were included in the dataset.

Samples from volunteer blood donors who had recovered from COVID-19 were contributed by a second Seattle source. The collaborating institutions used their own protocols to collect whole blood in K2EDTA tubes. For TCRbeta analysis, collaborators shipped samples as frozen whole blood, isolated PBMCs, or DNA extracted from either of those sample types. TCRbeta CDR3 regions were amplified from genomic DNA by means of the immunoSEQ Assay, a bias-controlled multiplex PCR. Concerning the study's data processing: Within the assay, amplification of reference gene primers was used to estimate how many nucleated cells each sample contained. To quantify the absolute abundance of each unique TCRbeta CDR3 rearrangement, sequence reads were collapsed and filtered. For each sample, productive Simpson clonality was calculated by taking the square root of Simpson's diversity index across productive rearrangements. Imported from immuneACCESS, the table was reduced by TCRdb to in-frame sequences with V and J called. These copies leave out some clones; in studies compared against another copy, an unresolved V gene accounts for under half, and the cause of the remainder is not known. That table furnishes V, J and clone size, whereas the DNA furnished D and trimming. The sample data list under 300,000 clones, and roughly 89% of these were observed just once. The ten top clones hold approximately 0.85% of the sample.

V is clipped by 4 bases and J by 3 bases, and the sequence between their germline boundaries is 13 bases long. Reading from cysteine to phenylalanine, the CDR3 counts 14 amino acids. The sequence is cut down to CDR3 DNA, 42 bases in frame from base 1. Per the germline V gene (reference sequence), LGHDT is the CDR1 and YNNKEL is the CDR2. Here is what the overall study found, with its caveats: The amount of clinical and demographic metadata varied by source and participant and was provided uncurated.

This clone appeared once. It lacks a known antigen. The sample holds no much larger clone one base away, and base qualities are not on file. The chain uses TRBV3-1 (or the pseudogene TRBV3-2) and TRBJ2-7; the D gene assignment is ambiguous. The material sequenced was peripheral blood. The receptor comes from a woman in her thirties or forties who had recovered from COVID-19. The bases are TGTGCCAGCAGCCGGGCAGACACATACTACGAGCAGTACTTC. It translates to CASSRADTYYEQYF.